One TCR beta chain is described in this entry. This receptor's antigen is unknown. No much larger clone exists at a distance of one base, and base qualities are not known. The data belong to a study of cytomegalovirus exposure and HLA in healthy donors (dated by TCRdb to 2016 to 2017). In terms of the full investigation: According to an earlier analysis of around 600 of the donors, 150 million to 200 million T cells yielded roughly 110 million unique TCR beta sequences and about 300 Gb of sequence data. An early release that covered fewer than 800 HLA-typed donors contained around 300 gigabases of sequencing data and 80 million or so unique TCR sequences. Of the approximately 400 genotyped donors, approximately 80% fell in the genetic ancestry cluster associated with self-reported Caucasian donors. The aim of the study was to test whether cataloging public T cell receptors could identify signatures of past pathogen exposure. The T cell repertoires of 670 or so subjects were profiled by immunosequencing and related to cytomegalovirus serostatus. Along with the roughly 700-subject first cohort, a separate validation cohort of roughly 110 different subjects was used. To predict cytomegalovirus infection status, the study brought together high-throughput TCR immunosequencing, statistical association of individual TCRs with disease status, and machine learning. A later analysis re-examined previously published TCR beta repertoires from about 700 donors and added high-resolution HLA genotyping to investigate patterns of TCR occurrence. In the later analysis, no new phenotypic data were used to find candidate immune exposures; instead, reliance was placed on TCR beta sequences and their occurrence across donors. To decide whether each TCR beta V gene segment behaved as functional or pseudogenic, an earlier analysis of several hundred of the donors relied on high-throughput TCR beta sequencing. Donor age, sex, ethnicity and CMV serostatus were compiled alongside the repertoire data. A later genetic analysis took genome-wide SNP genotypes for about three fifths of the roughly 700 donors and used that subset as a discovery cohort. Every discovery cohort repertoire had been produced on one sequencing platform. HLA typing included class I and class II loci at four-digit resolution. Typing coverage differed by locus: A, B, C, DRB1 and DQB1 were typed in roughly 629-630 donors, DQA1 in 500 to 550, DPA1 in around 580, and DPB1 in about 450. Four to six DR-DQ haplotypes were handled as single units for association and clustering, since linkage in the cohort was strong. Among around 400 genotyped donors of the cohort, an average of around 220,000 unique TCR beta nucleotide sequences was sequenced per donor, of which approximately 18% were non-productive. Study-wide findings and limitations: The 87-base-pair reads could not distinguish some IMGT-functional V segments, including TRBV6-2 and TRBV6-3, so those segments were excluded. Cytomegalovirus status was reported to be diagnosed by the classifier with high specificity and sensitivity in both the original and validation cohorts. Across donors, most TCR sequences were observed very rarely, whereas some public TCRs were present in many individuals. The study gave a list of over 150 TCR beta chains associated with cytomegalovirus. In vitro tests confirmed that a few of the cytomegalovirus-associated TCR beta chains recognize cytomegalovirus antigens. At a false discovery rate of 0.05, a later analysis linked some 18,000 TCR beta sequences to specific HLA alleles. Assigning TCR associations to individual alleles was difficult when HLA alleles, especially DR and DQ, strongly co-occurred. For the cohort, immune exposure information was limited to CMV serostatus. Because HLA typing was unavailable for some donors at each locus, only the typed subset was used in association tests. An earlier analysis of approximately 500 of the donors showed that most TCR beta V segments appeared in productive rearrangements either about 87% or about 30% of the time, which broadly matched IMGT annotations. A group of highly shared sequence variants was considered likely to be a technical artifact of the sequencing pipeline. Compared with equally common non-associated chains, HLA-associated TCR beta chains in a later analysis were more clonally expanded and had lower generation probabilities. A later analysis found that most CMV-associated TCR beta chains appeared HLA-restricted, with HLA associations seemingly driven largely by CMV exposure. Linkage disequilibrium might explain the correlated functional status among segregating V segments, but an unknown experimental factor could not be excluded. A later genetic analysis reported fewer N-insertions in productive TCRs among donors in an Asian-associated ancestry cluster than the roughly 670-donor mean. In a later analysis, the rate of TCR association differed among HLA loci, with DRB1 alleles having the most associated TCRs and HLA-C alleles having the fewest. The authors suggested that the approach could potentially be extended to other disease states and immunological phenotypes. Because counts were too low, roughly 17 rarely observed V segments, including chromosome 9 orphons, were left out of the earlier analysis of a few hundred of the donors. According to a later analysis, parvovirus B19, influenza, CMV and Epstein-Barr virus appeared linked to several top co-occurrence clusters. V-gene and J-gene trimming of TCR beta chains was associated with a missense DCLRE1C variant in a later genetic analysis, and the association was replicated in an independent cohort. A further reported finding was that TCR beta sequences accurately predicted the HLA-A and HLA-B alleles for most subjects in the first cohort. Only TCR beta chains were sequenced in this cohort, and the absence of alpha or paired-chain data limited detectable features. The presence/absence analyses assumed that sequencing depth was roughly uniform across donors, and that assumption may not be true.

The cohort comprised approximately 700 healthy bone marrow donors. All cohort members were sampled while nominally healthy, although unrecorded immune exposures were likely present. The donor was CMV seropositive and belonged to the group of 250 to 300 seropositive cohort members. A peripheral blood sample was provided by each donor, and peripheral blood mononuclear cells were used for TCR beta sequencing. Genomic DNA extraction from the blood cell samples was performed with the Qiagen DNeasy Blood Extraction Kit. The library was built by means of the immunoSEQ multiplex PCR assay. A mixture of 60 forward primers for TCR Vbeta segments and 13 reverse primers for TCR Jbeta segments was used in the multiplex PCR. Amplification of the CDR3 region of rearranged TCR beta genes was performed with a multiplex PCR assay on genomic DNA. Amplified TCR beta libraries were sequenced as 87-base-pair reads on the Illumina HiSeq System. Processing in the source paper ran as follows. A later analysis tallied 70 million to 100 million unique TCR beta chains across the 660 or so repertoires, and approximately 12 million of those chains were shared by two or more donors. Raw reads were error-corrected and collapsed into unique sequences by a nearest-neighbor algorithm in which closely related sequences were merged to remove PCR and sequencing errors. Alignment of CDR3 sequences to IMGT reference sequences was used to assign V, D and J gene segments. For a sequence to be retained, a match of at least six nucleotides to both a V gene segment and a J gene segment was required. A rearrangement was called productive if the CDR3 had no stop codons and remained in frame with V and J, and every other rearrangement was called non-productive. Following IMGT convention, CDR3 was defined as the stretch from the second conserved V-encoded cysteine up to the conserved J-encoded phenylalanine. Sequences without an unambiguous match to a single V gene segment were excluded from the earlier analysis of several hundred of the donors. In an earlier analysis of more than 500 of the donors, a V segment was called functional when productive rearrangements were above 56.7%, and segregating when the standard deviation between donors exceeded 5%. A statistical classification framework was built to diagnose cytomegalovirus status from the catalog of TCR beta chain sequences. V and J gene assignment, in a later analysis, came from comparing TCR nucleotide sequences with IMGT/GENE-DB human TR gene sequences. The TCRdist pipeline was used in a later analysis to assign CDR3 sequences and most-parsimonious VDJ recombination scenarios. In a later analysis, each TCR beta chain was defined by its CDR3 amino acid sequence together with its V-gene family, and reads lacking a unique V-gene family were excluded. To address suspected cross-contamination and a sequencing artifact, a later analysis removed 450 to 700 highly shared, low-generation-probability nucleotide sequences. In a later analysis, a clonal expansion index for each public chain was calculated from normalized within-repertoire ranks of inferred template counts. Generation probabilities in a later analysis came from a VDJ recombination model fitted to out-of-frame rearrangements, and those results were checked against IGoR. Hypergeometric tests were used in a later analysis to score TCR-TCR, TCR-HLA and TCR-CMV co-occurrence, with a repertoire-size bias correction applied to the TCR pairs. To estimate false discovery rates, a later analysis permuted the HLA or CMV assignments 20 times. In a later analysis, co-occurring TCRs were grouped using DBSCAN, and TCRdist sequence similarity was added for clustering within HLA-allele-positive subsets. For co-occurrence clustering, repertoires with fewer than 30,000 or more than 120,000 public chains were excluded, along with five or six repertoires with anomalous nucleotide sharing. TCRdb mirrors the immuneACCESS table, restricted to in-frame sequences. Some clones are absent from its copies; in checked studies, under half trace to an unresolved V gene, and the reason for the others is unknown. V and J calls and clone size are those listed in that table; D and trimming were worked out from the DNA. The sample contains about 89,000 clones, roughly 85% of them found a single time. The ten largest clones capture around 7.4% of the sample.

Via the germline V gene, CDR1 is MNHEY and CDR2 SVGAGI. The CDR3 contains 15 residues, cysteine and phenylalanine counted. Of the read, only the CDR3 DNA is kept; its 45 bases are in frame from base 1. The trim is 2 bases for V and 0 bases for J, with a gap of 11 bases between the germline ends. Sequenced sample: PBMCs. The rearranged segments are TRBV6-5 and TRBJ2-7; the best D guess is TRBD1, with 6 bases matching. The TCR was taken from a man aged 35 to 55 in good health and CMV-seropositive. The bases read TGTGCCAGCAGTTACGCTCAGGGGAGCTCCTACGAGCAGTACTTC. The translation is CASSYAQGSSYEQYF.